These 5 T cell receptor beta chains came from one sample sequenced in a study of vaccination and CD4 T cells after COVID-19. The Oncomine TCR Beta short-read assay was applied to DNA of cultured CD4+ T cells. In this case, cultured CD4+ T cells provided the extracted genomic DNA. TCRdb used MiXCR to reprocess the PCR reads, holding one entry per CDR3 protein. There are about 9,400 distinct CDR3 sequences in the sample; under 35% occur only once, and 22% lies in the top ten. The treatment: roughly 10-day PBMC culture with coronavirus spike peptide pools or control peptides (ViraFEST assay). CD4+ T-cell collection from the unexposed donor predated the COVID-19 pandemic (2011-2018). No antigen has been assigned to these receptors. The specimen was CD4+ T cells from blood, cultured in vitro. These receptor sequences come from a human donor in good health.

This clonotype was observed a handful of times. The J gene is TRBJ2-3, the V gene TRBV2; 7 bases match TRBD2. This CDR3 comprises 18 residues. The ends lost 10 bases at V and 6 bases at J; junction bases unmatched: 25. The germline CDR1 and CDR2 sequences are SNHLY and FYNNEI. This chain's CDR3 is CATPRGASGAQGPDTQYF. CDR3 nucleotide sequence: TGTGCCACTCCACGTGGGGCTAGCGGTGCTCAGGGTCCCGATACGCAGTATTTT.

CDR3 in DNA: TGTGCCAGCTCAGGCCAGGGGAGGATCTCCTACGAGCAGTACTTC. Its translation: CASSGQGRISYEQYF. This sequence joins TRBV18 and TRBJ2-7; D tentatively reads TRBD1 or TRBD2 (6 bases each). The CDR3 length is 15 residues. CDR1 is KGHSH, CDR2 LQKENI, per germline. V was pared by 5 bases and J by 0 bases, with 14 bases between.

This chain links TRBV14 with TRBJ2-5; no firm D call. Germline V CDR1 and CDR2: SGHDN, FVKESK. V was cut by 1 base and J by 6 bases, with 6 bases left in between. The CDR3 has 12 residues. In nucleotides, the CDR3 is TGTGCCAGCAGCCAAGGGCTGAAGACCCAGTACTTC. Residues: CASSQGLKTQYF.

The chain joins TRBV5-1 to TRBJ2-1; D is perhaps TRBD2 (5 bases). V lost 4 bases, J lost 4 bases, and 18 bases lay in between. The germline gives CDR1 SGHRS, CDR2 YFSETQ. The CDR3 covers 16 residues. CDR3: CASSDGGSGLYNEQFF. In nucleotides, the CDR3 is TGCGCCAGCAGCGATGGAGGTTCGGGGTTATACAATGAGCAGTTCTTC.

The rearrangement joins TRBV5-1 to TRBJ2-7; D is perhaps TRBD1 (6 bases). Trimming cost V 3 bases and J 7 bases, with 14 bases left between them. The CDR3 spans 13 residues. Germline lookup yields CDR1 SGHRS and CDR2 YFSETQ. The CDR3 spells CASSYGQSKEQYF. The CDR3 DNA reads as TGCGCCAGCAGCTATGGACAGAGTAAAGAGCAGTACTTC.